This T cell receptor (beta chain) was found in a study of identical twins. MiXCR, run by TCRdb on the 5' RACE reads, gives a single entry per CDR3 protein. This table has roughly 480,000 distinct CDR3 sequences, 24% appearing once. This clonotype was seen many times. Its antigen is undetermined. Findings and caveats of the study: Zero-insertion analyses were open to partial confounding by invariant MAIT and iNKT cells. Where out-of-frame alpha sequences were twin-shared, they showed excess low generation probability.

The CDR3 has 14 residues. V lost 3 bases to trimming and J lost 4 bases, with 13 bases between them. These records were also assigned to another study, of T cells expressing NK-cell markers. From that second work: Among several donors, these clonotypes also ranked first in the CD3+CD56-NKG2C+ fraction.

The sample taken for sequencing was CD4+ T cells sorted from blood. The sequence derives from a woman under 30 in good health. The V call is TRBV12-3 or TRBV12-4, the J call TRBJ2-7, with D tentatively TRBD1 or TRBD2 (6 bases each). CDR3 nucleotides: TGTGCCAGCAGTTTCTCCCGGGGGCCATACGAGCAGTACTTC. Amino acid sequence: CASSFSRGPYEQYF.